Listed below are T cell receptor beta chains from one sample, sequenced in a study of T cells after yellow fever vaccination. From the 5' RACE reads, TCRdb called clonotypes with MiXCR, one entry per CDR3 protein. The data contain about 320,000 distinct CDR3 sequences, around 7% of them singletons. The material was PBMCs, obtained roughly 45 days after the first yellow fever vaccination. The receptors were sampled from a man aged 18 to 30 who received the YFV17D yellow fever vaccine. Both conserved end residues are part of each CDR3. The order of the fields is J gene, D gene, V gene, clone size, CDR3 protein. The D gene is left open where the match is weak. Only part of the rows carry a size: once, few, many, or a class if the clone is expanded.

TRBJ2-3,-,TRBV19,-,CASSIGPNGFDTQYF
TRBJ1-1,-,TRBV7-9,-,CASSYLVNTEAFF
TRBJ1-5,-,TRBV12-3/TRBV12-4,-,CASSLQGQNNQPQHF
TRBJ2-1,TRBD2,TRBV4-2,-,CASTSLAGNEQFF
TRBJ2-3,TRBD1,TRBV7-2,-,CASSLGKQGGDTQYF
TRBJ2-1,-,TRBV5-1,-,CASSRGGYGEQFF
TRBJ2-5,TRBD1,TRBV20-1,-,CSARPPWTGVLYF
TRBJ2-1,-,TRBV5-5,-,CASSLDLGLRWLEQFF
TRBJ1-1,TRBD1,TRBV29-1,few,CSVRQGPNTEAFF
TRBJ1-1,-,TRBV19,-,CASSTLLSTNTEAFF
TRBJ2-5,-,TRBV28,-,CASRLPPGETQYF
TRBJ2-2,-,TRBV7-2,-,CASSLGSGGHTGELFF
TRBJ1-2,-,TRBV5-1,-,CASAGTADYGYTF
TRBJ2-3,-,TRBV6-4,many,CASSTGPTDTQYF
TRBJ1-4,-,TRBV29-1,few,CSVVATNEKLFF
TRBJ2-1,-,TRBV6-2/TRBV6-3,few,CASSYIRQAIYNEQFF
TRBJ1-2,TRBD1,TRBV10-3,many,CATEITKGQGGHYGYTF
TRBJ1-6,TRBD1,TRBV4-3,-,CASKGGTAYNSPLHF
TRBJ2-4,-,TRBV20-1,-,CSAGPRGTLENIQYF
TRBJ2-7,TRBD1,TRBV2,-,CASSGTGGVYEQYF
TRBJ2-1,-,TRBV10-3,many,CAIGTPPSSNEQFF
TRBJ1-2,-,TRBV20-1,-,CSARDPAGANDGYTF
TRBJ2-5,-,TRBV21-1,few,CASSANTGLFYF
TRBJ1-1,-,TRBV7-2,many,CASRTEANTEAFF
TRBJ2-2,TRBD2,TRBV6-2/TRBV6-3,-,CASSPKLAGGYTGELFF